Presented here are 19 T cell receptor beta chains from one specimen sequenced in a study of T-cell reconstitution after alpha-beta-depleted transplantation in children. During its preparation, the TCRbeta library received unique molecular identifiers. TCRdb processed the PCR reads anew with MiXCR; each CDR3 protein has one entry. In the table there are around 250,000 distinct CDR3 sequences, approximately 9.6% of which are singletons. This specimen was PBMCs from the stem cell graft donor, taken from the stem cell graft. All receptors come from a human donor who donated a stem cell graft to a child with SCID.

V is TRBV5-1 and J is TRBJ2-5; TRBD2 is a possible D gene (6 bases). The CDR3 loop spans 15 amino acids. Germline CDR1 SGHRS, CDR2 YFSETQ. Trimming pared 0 bases from V and 2 bases from J, leaving 11 bases between. CDR3 nucleotides: TGCGCCAGCAGCTTGGTGATAGCGGCTCAAGAGACCCAGTACTTC. Protein product: CASSLVIAAQETQYF.

V and J are TRBV27 and TRBJ1-2, with 10 positions matching TRBD1. With 5 bases clipped from V and 1 base from J, the junction kept 10 bases outside the gene matches. CDR1 and CDR2 from the germline V gene are MNHEY and SMNVEV (reference sequence). CDR3 length: 17 residues. The CDR3, as DNA: TGTGCCAGCAGTCCGGACAGGGGGAAGACTCTTAACTATGGCTACACCTTC. Its protein product is CASSPDRGKTLNYGYTF.

This clonotype was seen a handful of times. The chain combines TRBV5-1 with TRBJ2-7, with TRBD1 matching 8 bases. The ends lost 3 bases at V and 6 bases at J; junction bases unmatched: 2. The germline gives CDR1 SGHRS, CDR2 YFSETQ. This CDR3 contains 12 residues. CDR3 in amino acids: CASSSTGAEQYF. In nucleotides, the CDR3 is TGCGCCAGCAGCTCGACAGGGGCCGAGCAGTACTTC.

This clonotype was seen only a few times. The rearrangement joins TRBV5-1 to TRBJ2-2; D is ambiguous. CDR1 and CDR2 from the germline V gene are SGHRS and YFSETQ. The V and J ends lost 1 base and 0 bases respectively, with 10 bases between them. This CDR3 region has 16 residues. In nucleotides, the CDR3 is TGCGCCAGCAGCTTGATGGCCGGCGCGAACACCGGGGAGCTGTTTTTT. Protein product: CASSLMAGANTGELFF. Combining the CDR3 with reference TRBV5-1 and TRBJ2-2 gives the whole variable domain KAGVTQTPRYLIKTRGQQVTLSCSPISGHRSVSWYQQTPGQGLQFLFEYFSETQRNKGNFPGRFSGRQFSNSRSEMNVSTLELGDSALYLCASSLMAGANTGELFFGEGSRLTVL.

This chain connects TRBV5-1 to TRBJ2-1; possibly TRBD1 for D (7 bases). CDR3 length: 15 residues. With 1 base removed from V and 8 bases from J, the gap between germline ends came to 16 bases. Germline lookup yields CDR1 SGHRS and CDR2 YFSETQ. The CDR3: CASSLRIQGGDEQFF. Written as DNA, the CDR3 is TGCGCCAGCAGCTTGAGGATCCAGGGGGGCGATGAGCAGTTCTTC.

The genes are TRBV7-9 and TRBJ2-1, with a tentative D call TRBD2 (6 bases). Trimming left V 5 bases short and J 0 bases short, with 17 bases between. Germline V CDR1 and CDR2: SEHNR, FQNEAQ (reference sequence). The CDR3 length is 17 residues. This CDR3 is CASSLSGSGISYNEQFF. In DNA form, the CDR3 reads TGTGCCAGCAGCCTCAGCGGGTCAGGAATCTCCTACAATGAGCAGTTCTTC. Full variable domain (missing parts from reference TRBV7-9 and TRBJ2-1): DTGVSQNPRHKITKRGQNVTFRCDPISEHNRLYWYRQTLGQGPEFLTYFQNEAQLEKSRLLSDRFSAERPKGSFSTLEIQRTEQGDSAMYLCASSLSGSGISYNEQFFGPGTRLTVL.

At least ten counts were recorded for this clonotype. V usage is TRBV10-3 and J usage is TRBJ2-2, with 7 bases identical to TRBD1. Germline trimming cut 0 bases from V and 0 bases from J; bases unmatched to any gene: 4. Germline V lookup: CDR1 ENHRY, CDR2 SYGVKD. This CDR3 region has 17 residues. The CDR3 DNA is TGTGCCATCAGTGAGTCGTCTGGGACAGCGAACACCGGGGAGCTGTTTTTT. Its protein is CAISESSGTANTGELFF.

This clonotype was detected ten times or more. The CDR3 protein is CASSLTLGTANTEAFF. The CDR3 DNA reads TGTGCCAGCAGTTTAACCCTTGGCACAGCCAACACTGAAGCTTTCTTT. The chain recombines TRBV12-3 or TRBV12-4 with TRBJ1-1; D not certain. With 2 bases removed from V and 2 bases from J, the gap between germline ends came to 15 bases. The CDR3 has 16 amino acids.

This clonotype turned up a few times. The chain employs TRBV5-1 and TRBJ2-7; D ambiguous. This CDR3 comprises 13 residues. Germline assignment: CDR1 SGHRS and CDR2 YFSETQ. Deletions cut 4 bases from V and 4 bases from J, with 12 bases between. This chain's CDR3 is CASSTGVGYEQYF. CDR3 coding DNA: TGCGCCAGCAGCACCGGCGTCGGTTACGAGCAGTACTTC.

This chain uses TRBV20-1 with TRBJ2-5; D may be TRBD2 (6 bases). V was clipped by 1 base and J by 7 bases, with 16 bases between them. The CDR3 totals 14 residues. Germline V CDR1 and CDR2: DFQATT, SNEGSKA (reference sequence). The CDR3 DNA reads TGCAGTGCTAGAGTCGGGGGAGCTTCGGGGACCCAGTACTTC. Translated, it gives CSARVGGASGTQYF.

The CDR3 region has the DNA TGTGCCAGCAGCTTAATGCTCGGCAGAGATATTTCCACAGATACGCAGTATTTT. Encoded protein: CASSLMLGRDISTDTQYF. The V and J genes are TRBV7-3 and TRBJ2-3, with D uncertain. The CDR3 loop spans 18 amino acids. The V end was cut by 1 base, the J end by 2 bases, with 19 bases between. Per the germline V gene, CDR1 is SGHTA and CDR2 is FQGTGA.

This clonotype was picked up a small number of times. This chain connects TRBV7-9 to TRBJ2-2; no firm D call. The germline V gene has CDR1 SEHNR and CDR2 FQNEAQ (reference sequence). V lost 2 bases and J lost 2, with 9 bases in between. The CDR3 runs to 15 residues. The CDR3 region is CASSLTLHNTGELFF. The CDR3 DNA follows: TGTGCCAGCAGCTTAACTCTACACAACACCGGGGAGCTGTTTTTT.

The table lists this clonotype with a few counts. This chain joins TRBV25-1 and TRBJ2-1; D may be TRBD2 (6 bases). CDR1 and CDR2 from the germline V gene are MGHDK and SYGVNS. CDR3 length: 15 amino acids. Trimming took 3 bases from V and 6 from J, leaving 15 bases between them. The CDR3 protein is CASSEEGRGTNEQFF. CDR3 nucleotide sequence: TGTGCCAGCAGTGAGGAGGGAAGGGGAACCAATGAGCAGTTCTTC.

This clonotype was counted many times. V is TRBV12-3 or TRBV12-4 and J is TRBJ2-1; D uncertain. V was trimmed by 2 bases and J by 8 bases, leaving 7 bases between them. CDR3 length equals 12 residues. The CDR3 loop is CASSLLGYEQFF. CDR3 in DNA: TGTGCCAGCAGTTTACTAGGGTATGAGCAGTTCTTC.

This clonotype appeared a few times. The J gene is TRBJ1-4, the V gene TRBV5-1; D gene ambiguous. Germline CDR1 and CDR2: SGHRS and YFSETQ. Trimming cost V 1 base and J 5 bases, with 18 bases left between them. This CDR3 spans 17 amino acids. The CDR3 region is CASSLRPSSDYNEKLFF. DNA of the CDR3: TGCGCCAGCAGCTTGCGGCCGTCCTCGGATTACAATGAAAAACTGTTTTTT. Drawing the rest from reference TRBV5-1 and TRBJ1-4, the complete variable domain is KAGVTQTPRYLIKTRGQQVTLSCSPISGHRSVSWYQQTPGQGLQFLFEYFSETQRNKGNFPGRFSGRQFSNSRSEMNVSTLELGDSALYLCASSLRPSSDYNEKLFFGSGTQLSVL.

This chain links TRBV2 with TRBJ2-1; TRBD1 might be the D (6 bases). Germline V gene data show CDR1 as SNHLY and CDR2 as FYNNEI. The V end lost 2 bases, the J end lost 0 bases, and 17 bases lay between the germline ends. There are 18 residues in the CDR3. The CDR3 region has the DNA TGTGCCAGCAGTGAAAGGACAGCAACTTCCAGCTCCTACAATGAGCAGTTCTTC. Translation gives CASSERTATSSSYNEQFF.

This clonotype was seen a few times. V gene TRBV24-1 combines with J gene TRBJ2-1; D might be TRBD2 (5 bases). The germline V gene has CDR1 KGHDR and CDR2 SFDVKD. The CDR3 length is 17 residues. The germline V and J ends were trimmed by 2 bases and 0 bases, with 13 bases remaining between them. The DNA for the CDR3 is TGTGCCACCAGTGATTCCGGACGGGGAAGCTCCTACAATGAGCAGTTCTTC. This encodes CATSDSGRGSSYNEQFF.

V gene TRBV12-3 or TRBV12-4 combines with J gene TRBJ2-2; possible D gene TRBD1, 5 bases. CDR3 size: 14 residues. V dropped 1 base and J dropped 7 bases, with 10 bases sitting between them. CDR3 bases: TGTGCCAGCAGTTTAGAGGGGTCGGGCGGGGAGCTGTTTTTT. Amino acids: CASSLEGSGGELFF.

The chain employs TRBV9 and TRBJ2-6, with 7 bases aligning to TRBD1. Germline CDR1 SGDLS, CDR2 YYNGEE. V lost 0 bases, J lost 0 bases, and 6 bases stayed unmatched. The CDR3 extends over 18 amino acids. Here the CDR3 DNA reads TGTGCCAGCAGCGTAGCCGGGACAGCCGTCTCTGGGGCCAACGTCCTGACTTTC. Translation gives CASSVAGTAVSGANVLTF.